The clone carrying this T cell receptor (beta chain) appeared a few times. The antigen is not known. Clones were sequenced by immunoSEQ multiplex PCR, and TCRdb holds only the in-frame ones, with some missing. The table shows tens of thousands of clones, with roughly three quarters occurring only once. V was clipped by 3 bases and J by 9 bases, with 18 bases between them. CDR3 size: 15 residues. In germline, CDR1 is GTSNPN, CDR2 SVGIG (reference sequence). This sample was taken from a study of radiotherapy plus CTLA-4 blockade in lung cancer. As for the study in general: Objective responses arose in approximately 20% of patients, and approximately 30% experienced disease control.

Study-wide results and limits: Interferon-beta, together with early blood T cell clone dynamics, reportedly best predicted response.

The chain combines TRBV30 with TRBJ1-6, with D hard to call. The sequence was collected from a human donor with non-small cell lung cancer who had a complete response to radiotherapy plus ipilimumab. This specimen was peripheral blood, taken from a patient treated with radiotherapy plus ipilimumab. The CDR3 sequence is CAWRGPRAGGSPLHF. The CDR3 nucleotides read TGTGCCTGGAGAGGACCAAGGGCAGGAGGTTCACCCCTCCACTTT.